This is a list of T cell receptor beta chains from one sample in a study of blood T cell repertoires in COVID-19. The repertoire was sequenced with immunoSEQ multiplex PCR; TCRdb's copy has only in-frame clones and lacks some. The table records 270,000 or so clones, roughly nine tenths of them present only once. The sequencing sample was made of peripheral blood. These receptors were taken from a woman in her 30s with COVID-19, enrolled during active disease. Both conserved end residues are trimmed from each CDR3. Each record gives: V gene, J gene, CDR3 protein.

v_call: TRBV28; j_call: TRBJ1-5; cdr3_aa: ASSPPPGHSNQPQH
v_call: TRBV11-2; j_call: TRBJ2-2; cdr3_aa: ASRSTSGVTGELF
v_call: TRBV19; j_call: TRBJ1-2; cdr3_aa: ASSIDLEGNGYT
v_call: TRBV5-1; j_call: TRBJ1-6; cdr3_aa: ASSLDRSGGSPLH
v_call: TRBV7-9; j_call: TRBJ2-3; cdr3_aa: ASSPPADETGDTDTQY
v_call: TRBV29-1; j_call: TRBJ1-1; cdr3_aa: SVSVIEAF
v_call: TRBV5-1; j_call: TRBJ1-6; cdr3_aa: ASSQLTGTGDNSPLH
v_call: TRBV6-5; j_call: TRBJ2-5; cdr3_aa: ASTGGETQY
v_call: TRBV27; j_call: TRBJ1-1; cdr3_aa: ASSPWSGRYTEAF
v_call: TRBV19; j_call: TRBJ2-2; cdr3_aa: ASSGGPGELF
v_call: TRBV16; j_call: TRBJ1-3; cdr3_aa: ASSRTGTGNTIY
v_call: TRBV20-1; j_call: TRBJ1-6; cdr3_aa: SASAGSISRSPLH
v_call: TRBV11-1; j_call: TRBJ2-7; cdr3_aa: ASSPGLAEYEQY
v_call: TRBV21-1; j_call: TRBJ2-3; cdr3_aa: ASSKQAATQY